The source of this T cell receptor beta chain is a study of cytomegalovirus exposure and HLA in healthy donors. Findings and caveats of the study: The study listed 164 cytomegalovirus-associated TCR beta chains.

V lost 5 bases and J 2 bases, leaving 10 bases between the germline ends. CDR3 length: 14 residues. Per germline, CDR1 SGHTA and CDR2 FQGTGA. This table comes from immunoSEQ multiplex PCR, and its TCRdb copy is limited to in-frame clones, with some not included. This sample has roughly 59,000 clones, with roughly 94% found just once. As for this clone: Its antigen is currently unknown.

The sample was PBMCs. The V gene is TRBV7-3, the J gene TRBJ2-1; possibly TRBD1 for D (6 bases). This sequence was found in a woman aged 18-29 years in good health and CMV-seropositive. Here the CDR3 reads CASSQGRPYNEQFF. The CDR3 DNA is TGTGCCAGCAGCCAGGGGAGACCCTACAATGAGCAGTTCTTC.